These T cell receptor beta chains were read from a single sample in a study of T cell repertoires in cytomegalovirus infection. TCRdb recomputed calls from the reads with MiXCR, one row per CDR3 protein. The profile covers 200,000 to 250,000 distinct CDR3 sequences, with 22% appearing a single time and roughly 18% taken by the ten largest. The sequencing sample was made of CD8+ T cells from PBMCs. These receptors were taken from a human donor in good health (CMV status not recorded). Some clones in this sample may be carry-over from other donors' samples. Both conserved end residues are part of each CDR3. The D gene is left open where the match is weak. Some rows have no size entry. The others give once, few or many, or a class for an expanded clone.

D,J,size,V,DNA,CDR3
NA,TRBJ1-1,few,TRBV7-9,TGTGCCAGCAGCGACACAGGGTTTGACACTGAAGCTTTCTTT,CASSDTGFDTEAFF
TRBD1,TRBJ1-1,many,TRBV4-1,TGCGCCAGCAGCCTCACAATGCCCGACAGGGGACGGTTTCAGAACACTGAAGCTTTCTTT,CASSLTMPDRGRFQNTEAFF
TRBD2,TRBJ2-1,few,TRBV20-1,TGCAGTGCTAGAAAGGGACTAGCGGGCGGTGAGCAGTTCTTC,CSARKGLAGGEQFF
NA,TRBJ2-7,few,TRBV29-1,TGCAGCGTGAGGGAGACAGGTTCCTACGAGCAGTACTTC,CSVRETGSYEQYF
NA,TRBJ2-7,NA,TRBV20-1,TGCAGTGCTTCAGGGGAGGGTTCACCCGAGCAGTACTTC,CSASGEGSPEQYF
TRBD1,TRBJ1-2,NA,TRBV7-9,TGTGCCAGCAGCCCAGGGACAGCCCTTGAGTGGGGCTACACCTTC,CASSPGTALEWGYTF
TRBD1,TRBJ2-3,few,TRBV12-3/TRBV12-4,TGTGCCAGCAGTACCCCGACAGGGACAGATACGCAGTATTTT,CASSTPTGTDTQYF
TRBD1,TRBJ2-7,NA,TRBV15,TGTGCCACCAGCAGGATTCCGGGACAGGGTTTCTACGAGCAGTACTTC,CATSRIPGQGFYEQYF
TRBD1,TRBJ1-3,NA,TRBV5-5,TGTGCCAGCAGCTTGACCCCGGACAGGGGACCTGGAAACACCATATATTTT,CASSLTPDRGPGNTIYF
NA,TRBJ1-2,NA,TRBV5-1,TGCGCCAGCAGCTTGTCTACGGACACTAACTATGGCTACACCTTC,CASSLSTDTNYGYTF
TRBD2,TRBJ2-5,few,TRBV6-1,TGTGCCAGCAGAAGCGGGGAGGAGACCCAGTACTTC,CASRSGEETQYF
TRBD2,TRBJ2-3,NA,TRBV7-3,TGTGCCAGCAGCTCTAGCGGGGGGGGGGATACGCAGTATTTT,CASSSSGGGDTQYF
TRBD2,TRBJ2-1,few,TRBV11-2,TGTGCCAGCAGCCGCTCCCCATTCCTAGCGGGGGGGACCAATGAGCAGTTCTTC,CASSRSPFLAGGTNEQFF
NA,TRBJ1-2,few,TRBV20-1,TGCAGTGCTAGAGAAACGGGGGTCGGCTTGAGTTATGGCTACACCTTC,CSARETGVGLSYGYTF
TRBD1,TRBJ2-7,NA,TRBV6-5,TGTGCCAGCAGTTCCAAACAGGGGGTACCATTGAACGAGCAGTACTTC,CASSSKQGVPLNEQYF
NA,TRBJ1-2,NA,TRBV7-8,TGTGCCAGCAGCGCCGGACTGGAGAATATTGGCTACACCTTC,CASSAGLENIGYTF
NA,TRBJ2-5,many,TRBV25-1,TGTGCCAGCAGTGAACTATCGGGGGATGAAGAGACCCAGTACTTC,CASSELSGDEETQYF
TRBD1,TRBJ1-2,NA,TRBV7-9,TGTGCCAGCAGCCACGGACAGGATGGCTACACCTTC,CASSHGQDGYTF
NA,TRBJ1-2,NA,TRBV7-9,TGTGCCAGCAGCTTAGGATCGCCTTCTAACTATGGCTACACCTTC,CASSLGSPSNYGYTF
NA,TRBJ2-5,NA,TRBV5-6,TGTGCCAGCAGCTCCCGGACTAAACCACAAGAGACCCAGTACTTC,CASSSRTKPQETQYF
NA,TRBJ2-7,few,TRBV4-1,TGCGCCAGCAGCCAAGGGTTCCAGGGTAGGAACGAGCAGTACTTC,CASSQGFQGRNEQYF
NA,TRBJ1-1,few,TRBV9,TGTGCCAGCAGCGTAGATCAGGTGGGGACTGAAGCTTTCTTT,CASSVDQVGTEAFF